These T cell receptor beta chains were read from a single sample in a study of T cell responses to AZD1222 COVID-19 vaccine. Clones were sequenced by immunoSEQ multiplex PCR, and TCRdb holds only the in-frame ones, with some missing. The sample consists of tens of thousands of clones, approximately 88% of them appearing once. The sample consisted of peripheral blood, taken on day 0 of AZD1222 vaccination. The receptors originated from an adult in good health. CDR3s include the opening cysteine and the closing phenylalanine or tryptophan. Fields, in order: clone size, J gene, V gene, CDR3 protein. Size is stated for part of the rows, as once, few or many counts, or as a class when the clone is expanded.

size: -; J: TRBJ1-1; V: TRBV29-1; CDR3: CSVEPRQGGTEAFF
size: -; J: TRBJ2-2; V: TRBV5-4; CDR3: CASSRGTRGSGELFF
size: -; J: TRBJ2-1; V: TRBV6-2/TRBV6-3; CDR3: CASSSPSGEQFF
size: once; J: TRBJ2-1; V: TRBV10-1; CDR3: CASSEKRNYNEQFF
size: -; J: TRBJ1-6; V: TRBV28; CDR3: CASRGGQGTSPLHF
size: -; J: TRBJ2-6; V: TRBV4-3; CDR3: CASSQEISGANVLTF
size: -; J: TRBJ2-7; V: TRBV4-2; CDR3: CASSQASLSIPITSGSDEQYF
size: once; J: TRBJ1-1; V: TRBV11-3; CDR3: CASSLGGANTEAFF
size: -; J: TRBJ1-4; V: TRBV27; CDR3: CASSLAPREKLFF
size: -; J: TRBJ2-7; V: TRBV19; CDR3: CASSRNRGRPSYEQYF
size: -; J: TRBJ1-3; V: TRBV25-1; CDR3: CASSRGQSVGNTIYF
size: -; J: TRBJ2-2; V: TRBV5-6; CDR3: CASSSTAGELFF
size: -; J: TRBJ2-7; V: TRBV28; CDR3: CASSFGDREGNEQYF
size: -; J: TRBJ2-2; V: TRBV2; CDR3: CASSERGQGAGELFF
size: -; J: TRBJ2-5; V: TRBV24-1; CDR3: CATSAGALGETQYF
size: -; J: TRBJ1-6; V: TRBV7-9; CDR3: CASSTGQGTSNSPLHF
size: -; J: TRBJ2-7; V: TRBV28; CDR3: CASSLGRHDSYEQYF
size: -; J: TRBJ1-1; V: TRBV27; CDR3: CASSLRRNTEAFF
size: -; J: TRBJ2-4; V: TRBV24-1; CDR3: CATSDAKGTSSGAKNIQYF
size: -; J: TRBJ1-2; V: TRBV11-2; CDR3: CASSKFGGGQGNYGYTF
size: -; J: TRBJ1-5; V: TRBV9; CDR3: CASSASEAGRSHSNQPQHF
size: -; J: TRBJ2-7; V: TRBV9; CDR3: CASSVGPSPSVGEQYF
size: -; J: TRBJ2-1; V: TRBV19; CDR3: CASSIPGLAGTNEQFF
size: -; J: TRBJ2-3; V: TRBV27; CDR3: CASSIGTVVDTQYF
size: -; J: TRBJ2-5; V: TRBV9; CDR3: CASSVLGTDQETQYF
size: -; J: TRBJ2-7; V: TRBV18; CDR3: CASSQGTGREQYF
size: -; J: TRBJ2-1; V: TRBV19; CDR3: CASSTRRETYNEQFF
size: -; J: TRBJ2-2; V: TRBV5-1; CDR3: CASTRQENTGELFF
size: -; J: TRBJ2-7; V: TRBV5-1; CDR3: CASSPDGVYEQYF
size: -; J: TRBJ1-4; V: TRBV29-1; CDR3: CSVEDINEKLFF
size: -; J: TRBJ2-1; V: TRBV5-4; CDR3: CASTRQNEQFF
size: -; J: TRBJ2-6; V: TRBV6-5; CDR3: CASRRVVGANVLTF
size: once; J: TRBJ1-2; V: TRBV7-9; CDR3: CASSWGDREDYGYTF
size: -; J: TRBJ1-5; V: TRBV28; CDR3: CASRRREYKGNQPQHF
size: -; J: TRBJ2-7; V: TRBV27; CDR3: CASSLEGGPWEQYF
size: -; J: TRBJ1-6; V: TRBV6-6; CDR3: CASTKGGQGASPLHF
size: -; J: TRBJ2-7; V: TRBV5-6; CDR3: CASSSRVAGVYEQYF
size: few; J: TRBJ2-7; V: TRBV6-5; CDR3: CASRGQVRYEQYF
size: -; J: TRBJ2-5; V: TRBV12-3/TRBV12-4; CDR3: CASTRGTKETQYF
size: once; J: TRBJ1-4; V: TRBV28; CDR3: CASEGTKFEKLFF
size: -; J: TRBJ1-2; V: TRBV28; CDR3: CASSFSPTGAYYGYTF
size: -; J: TRBJ1-1; V: TRBV6-1; CDR3: CASSEGPRAFF
size: -; J: TRBJ1-4; V: TRBV2; CDR3: CASSGDDLAGKLFF
size: -; J: TRBJ1-2; V: TRBV7-3; CDR3: CASSPEAGEDGYTF
size: -; J: TRBJ1-1; V: TRBV5-8; CDR3: CASSSSGHLNTEAFF
size: once; J: TRBJ1-1; V: TRBV6-2/TRBV6-3; CDR3: CASSKKESTEAFF
size: -; J: TRBJ2-5; V: TRBV5-4; CDR3: CASSFGSRQETQYF
size: once; J: TRBJ1-6; V: TRBV5-1; CDR3: CASSFVGQYNSPLHF